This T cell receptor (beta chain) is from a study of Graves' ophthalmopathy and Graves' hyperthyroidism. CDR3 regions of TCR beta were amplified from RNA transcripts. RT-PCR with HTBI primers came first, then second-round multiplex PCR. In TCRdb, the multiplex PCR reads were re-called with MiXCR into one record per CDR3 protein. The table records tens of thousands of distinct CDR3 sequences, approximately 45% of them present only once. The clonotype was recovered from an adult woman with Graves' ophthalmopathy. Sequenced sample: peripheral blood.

CDR3 loop: CSLQGDHESQPQHF. The CDR3 DNA sequence: TGCAGTCTACAGGGGGACCATGAATCTCAGCCCCAGCATTTT. The genes are TRBV20-1 and TRBJ1-5; 8 bases agree with TRBD1. This CDR3 contains 14 residues. Germline V gene sequence: CDR1 DFQATT, CDR2 SNEGSKA (reference sequence). Trimming took 8 bases from V and 6 from J; bases not matched to a gene: 12.